A single sample gave rise to the 19 T cell receptor beta chains below, sequenced in a study of glioma-infiltrating T cells. Using RNA template, CDR3s of TCR alpha and beta were amplified with iRepertoire arm-PCR. One entry per CDR3 protein, called by TCRdb with MiXCR from the multiplex PCR reads. Seen here are 100,000 to 150,000 distinct CDR3 sequences, approximately 25% observed once, and the top ten hold over 12%. Sequencing was done on a sample of glioma tissue, nonneoplastic brain tissue, or PBMCs (not recorded which). These receptors all stem from a human donor with low-grade glioma or glioblastoma, undergoing nonglioma brain surgery, or in good health (not recorded which).

On this clonotype itself: This may be a read error, as it is one base from a much larger clone. The chain recombines TRBV4-1 with TRBJ2-1; tentative D call: TRBD2 (5 bases). This CDR3 spans 12 amino acids. Trimming cost V 3 bases and J 10 bases, with 10 bases left between them. Looked up from germline, CDR1 is MGHRA and CDR2 is YSYEKL. The CDR3 is CASSHVATEQFF. The CDR3 DNA is TGCGCCAGCAGCCATGTAGCGACGGAGCAGTTCTTC.

On this clonotype: A read error may produce the germline difference seen at one junction end. The chain recombines TRBV2 with TRBJ2-1, with D perhaps TRBD1 (6 bases). The V gene's germline CDR1 is SNHLY and CDR2 FYNNEI. This CDR3 is built from 13 residues. The CDR3: CASSSYRTDEHFF. The CDR3 DNA reads TGTGCCAGCAGCTCATACCGGACAGATGAGCATTTCTTC.

The sample holds many counts of this clonotype. Written as DNA, the CDR3 is TGTGCCAGCAGTTACTCGATCGGGGCCGAGGGTGGCTACACCTTC. Its translation is CASSYSIGAEGGYTF. The V and J genes are TRBV6-6 and TRBJ1-2, with D possibly matching TRBD1 (5 bases). Trimming left V 0 bases short and J 7 bases short, with 15 bases between. The CDR3 consists of 15 residues. In germline, CDR1 is MNHNY, CDR2 SVGAGI (reference sequence).

This clonotype was picked up many times. At one of its ends the junction is not consistent with the germline gene, which may arise from a read error. J is TRBJ2-1 and V is TRBV6-1; 7 bases agree with TRBD1. The germline gives CDR1 MNHNS, CDR2 SASEGT. This CDR3 is built from 14 residues. This CDR3 reads CTSSPEVGTVKQFF. As DNA, the CDR3 is TGTACCAGCAGTCCGGAAGTAGGGACAGTAAAGCAGTTCTTC.

In this sample, this clonotype turned up many times. The chain joins TRBV7-9 to TRBJ1-1; D uncertain. The CDR3 contains 11 residues. From germline, CDR1 is SEHNR and CDR2 FQNEAQ (reference sequence). Trimming left V 5 bases short and J 8 bases short, with 9 bases between. The CDR3 sequence is CASSVSSEAFF. DNA of the CDR3: TGTGCCAGCAGCGTCTCTTCGGAAGCTTTCTTT.

This clonotype was counted at least ten times. The V gene is TRBV6-1, the J gene TRBJ2-4, with D possibly matching TRBD1 (6 bases). Germline V gene lookup returns CDR1 MNHNS and CDR2 SASEGT. Trimming cost V 6 bases and J 8 bases, with 14 bases left between them. The CDR3 covers 13 residues. The CDR3 loop reads CASRRDTLDIQYF. The CDR3 region has the DNA TGTGCCAGCAGAAGGGACACCCTCGACATTCAGTACTTC.

This clonotype was counted between two and nine times. V and J are TRBV15 and TRBJ2-5, with 7 bases lining up with TRBD1. V lost 5 bases, J lost 1 base, and 7 bases stayed unmatched. Germline CDR1 and CDR2: LNHNV and YYDKDF (reference sequence). The CDR3 loop spans 15 amino acids. CDR3 region: CATSLGGQVQETQYF. In DNA, the CDR3 is TGTGCCACCAGCCTCGGCGGACAGGTCCAAGAGACCCAGTACTTC.

On this clonotype itself: With a much larger clone just one base away, this may be a read error. This chain uses TRBV7-2 with TRBJ2-1, with 10 bases aligning to TRBD2. From germline, CDR1 is SGHTA and CDR2 FQGNSA. CDR3 length equals 19 residues. CDR3 protein: CASSLARGLAPLSYSEQFF. In nucleotides, the CDR3 is TGTGCCAGCAGCTTAGCGAGGGGACTAGCGCCCCTCTCCTACAGTGAGCAGTTCTTC. Complete variable domain (other parts from reference TRBV7-2 and TRBJ2-1): GAGVSQSPSNKVTEKGKDVELRCDPISGHTALYWYRQSLGQGLEFLIYFQGNSAPDKSGLPSDRFSAERTGGSVSTLTIQRTQQEDSAVYLCASSLARGLAPLSYSEQFFGPGTRLTVL.

This clonotype was seen a few times. This rearrangement joins TRBV19 to TRBJ2-3; D remains ambiguous. Trimming stripped 6 bases from V and 2 bases from J, with 12 bases between. Per the germline V gene, CDR1 is LNHDA and CDR2 is SQIVND (reference sequence). The CDR3 is made up of 14 amino acids. The CDR3 region is CASSRIGVTDTQYF. For the CDR3, the DNA is TGTGCCAGTAGCCGTATCGGTGTCACAGATACGCAGTATTTT.

This clonotype came up a few times. With a much larger clone just one base away, this may be a read error. The J gene is TRBJ1-6, the V gene TRBV7-2; D is possibly TRBD1 (5 bases). V shed 8 bases and J shed 14 bases, with 13 bases lying between them. The CDR3 covers 11 residues. Germline V gene data show CDR1 as SGHTA and CDR2 as FQGNSA. CDR3 sequence (DNA): TGTGCCAGCGGCTCCGGGGCAGCCCTCCACTTT. It is translated as CASGSGAALHF.

This clonotype occurred many times. The chain uses TRBV18 and TRBJ2-7; 7 bases align to TRBD1. J was trimmed by 2 bases and V by 4 bases; bases with no gene match: 5. In germline, CDR1 is KGHSH, CDR2 LQKENI. This CDR3 is built from 14 residues. CDR3 bases: TGTGCCAGCTCACAACAGGGGTCCACCTACGAGCAGTACTTC. This translates into CASSQQGSTYEQYF.

Ten or more counts support this clonotype. This sequence joins TRBV29-1 and TRBJ2-3; 12 bases align to TRBD2. The CDR3 is made up of 12 amino acids. V lost 4 bases, J lost 14 bases, and 7 bases stayed unmatched. The V gene's germline CDR1 is SQVTM and CDR2 ANQGSEA. For the CDR3, the DNA is TGCAGCGTTGGGAGACTAGCGGGAGATGTGTATTTT. Amino acids: CSVGRLAGDVYF.

As regards this clonotype: With a much larger clone just one base away, this may be a read error. This chain joins TRBV7-9 and TRBJ2-7, with D hard to call. CDR1 and CDR2 from the germline V gene are SEHNR and FQNEAQ (reference sequence). V was cut by 5 bases and J by 5 bases, with 13 bases left in between. The CDR3 length is 13 residues. CDR3 region: CASSPGNSHEQYF. CDR3 sequence (DNA): TGTGCCAGCAGCCCTGGGAACAGCCACGAGCAGTACTTC.

The chain uses TRBV29-1 and TRBJ1-1; the D gene is possibly TRBD1 (5 bases). Germline-derived CDR1 and CDR2 are SQVTM and ANQGSEA. V shed 1 base and J shed 3 bases, with 15 bases lying between them. The CDR3 is made up of 15 amino acids. The CDR3 coding sequence is TGCAGCGTTGAAGCCGGGGCAGGGTATTACACTGAAGCTTTCTTT. Its protein product is CSVEAGAGYYTEAFF.

Of note for this clonotype: The junction shows a germline mismatch at one end, possibly a read error. This sequence joins TRBV5-1 and TRBJ1-5, with D perhaps TRBD1 (5 bases). Germline CDR1 and CDR2: SGHRS and YFSETQ. The CDR3 loop spans 12 amino acids. The chain's CDR3 is CASRLEGQPQHF. DNA for the CDR3: TGCGCCAGCCGCTTGGAGGGGCAGCCCCAGCATTTT.

The sample holds many counts of this clonotype. At one of its ends the junction is not consistent with the germline gene, which may arise from a read error. V gene TRBV28 combines with J gene TRBJ1-1; TRBD1 might be the D (5 bases). CDR3 length equals 15 residues. Germline CDR1 MDHEN, CDR2 SYDVKM. CDR3 residues: CAGSLRVQGDPEAFF. The CDR3 DNA reads as TGTGCCGGCAGTTTGAGGGTTCAGGGCGATCCTGAAGCTTTCTTT.

Of note for this clonotype: Since a much larger clone is just one base distant, this may be a read error. V is TRBV24-1 and J is TRBJ2-5; D is perhaps TRBD2 (5 bases). This CDR3 region has 14 residues. CDR1 KGHDR and CDR2 SFDVKD come from the germline V gene. Trimming cost V 5 bases and J 0 bases, with 9 bases left between them. CDR3 in amino acids: CATSGGGHQETQYF. CDR3 coding DNA: TGTGCCACCAGTGGTGGAGGACACCAAGAGACCCAGTACTTC.

V usage is TRBV7-9 and J usage is TRBJ2-7, with D possibly TRBD1 on 6 matching bases. Germline CDR1 SEHNR, CDR2 FQNEAQ (reference sequence). The V end was cut by 4 bases, the J end by 3 bases, with 16 bases between. The CDR3 has 15 amino acids. The CDR3 loop reads CASSWGPNGGYEQYF. The CDR3 coding sequence is TGTGCCAGCAGCTGGGGGCCCAATGGAGGCTACGAGCAGTACTTC.

This clonotype was seen at least ten times. The DNA for the CDR3 is TGTGCCAGCAGCTTAGCCGGCGGCTACAATCAGCCCCAGCATTTT. This codes for CASSLAGGYNQPQHF. The chain recombines TRBV7-6 with TRBJ1-5, with unresolved D. The CDR3 is 15 amino acids. V lost 0 bases and J 3 bases, leaving 9 bases between the germline ends. Germline V lookup: CDR1 SGHVS, CDR2 FNYEAQ. The full variable domain, in which reference TRBV7-6 and TRBJ1-5 provide the parts outside the CDR3, is GAGVSQSPRYKVTKRGQDVALRCDPISGHVSLYWYRQALGQGPEFLTYFNYEAQQDKSGLPNDRFSAERPEGSISTLTIQRTEQRDSAMYRCASSLAGGYNQPQHFGDGTRLSIL.